One and the same sample provided the 18 T cell receptor beta chains below, sequenced in a study of T cell responses to AZD1222 COVID-19 vaccine. The table came from immunoSEQ multiplex PCR; TCRdb's copy has only in-frame clones and leaves some out. Of 85,000 to 100,000 clones in the sample, roughly 92% were seen once. The specimen was peripheral blood, collected on day 0 of AZD1222 vaccination. The receptors were gathered from an adult in good health.

This chain links TRBV7-9 with TRBJ1-6, with a weak D call TRBD1 (5 bases). V lost 0 bases to trimming and J lost 16 bases, with 13 bases between them. Germline V lookup: CDR1 SEHNR, CDR2 FQNEAQ (reference sequence). The CDR3 consists of 13 residues. The CDR3 is CASSLAPGRTLHF. The CDR3 nucleotides are TGTGCCAGCAGCTTAGCCCCGGGCCGGACACTCCACTTT.

The chain links TRBV5-5 to TRBJ1-1; weak D call: TRBD1 (5 bases). The length of the CDR3 is 14 residues. CDR1 and CDR2 from the germline V gene are SGHKS and YYEKEE (reference sequence). The V end lost 4 bases, the J end lost 0 bases, and 10 bases lay between the germline ends. CDR3 DNA: TGTGCCAGCAGCCCTGGGGACCTGAACACTGAAGCTTTCTTT. Amino acids: CASSPGDLNTEAFF.

The sample holds one count of this clone. The V and J genes are TRBV7-9 and TRBJ2-1; no clear D. The CDR3 consists of 13 residues. CDR1 is SEHNR, CDR2 FQNEAQ, per germline (reference sequence). The V end lost 1 base, the J end lost 7 bases, and 8 bases lay between the germline ends. CDR3 nucleotide sequence: TGTGCCAGCAGCTTAGTAACTCGTAATGAGCAGTTCTTC. Translating gives CASSLVTRNEQFF.

This clone was found once. In DNA form, the CDR3 reads TGTGCCAGTAGTATAGACGACAGCTCGCAGCAGTACTTC. The encoded protein is CASSIDDSSQQYF. This chain links TRBV19 with TRBJ2-7, with D tentatively TRBD1 (5 bases). V gave up 0 bases and J gave up 8 bases, with 11 bases separating them. Germline CDR1 and CDR2: LNHDA and SQIVND (reference sequence). CDR3 length equals 13 residues.

This chain joins TRBV5-5 and TRBJ2-3, with 7 bases identical to TRBD2. Per the germline V gene, CDR1 is SGHKS and CDR2 is YYEKEE (reference sequence). This CDR3 comprises 15 residues. V shed 5 bases and J 0 bases; nucleotides not matched to a gene: 6. The CDR3 DNA sequence: TGTGCCAGCAGGATCAGCGGGGCTAGCACAGATACGCAGTATTTT. Amino acids: CASRISGASTDTQYF.

CDR3: CASRQQDMRGPITYEQYF. CDR3 coding DNA: TGCGCCAGCAGACAACAAGATATGCGAGGACCGATCACCTACGAGCAGTACTTC. This rearrangement joins TRBV4-1 to TRBJ2-7; D unclear. V was trimmed by 6 bases and J by 2 bases, leaving 26 bases between them. CDR1 is MGHRA, CDR2 YSYEKL, per germline. There are 18 residues in the CDR3.

The rearrangement links TRBV12-3 or TRBV12-4 to TRBJ2-7, with D possibly being TRBD1 (5 bases). Trimming pared 5 bases from V and 5 bases from J, leaving 13 bases between. This CDR3 spans 13 amino acids. CDR3 region: CASSVGLGNEQYF. The CDR3 DNA sequence: TGTGCCAGCAGTGTGGGGCTAGGCAACGAGCAGTACTTC.

The DNA of the CDR3 is TGCGCCAGCAGCCAAGTTTGGTCAGAGAACACTGAAGCTTTCTTT. Translation gives CASSQVWSENTEAFF. The V call is TRBV4-3, the J call TRBJ1-1; D call uncertain. The V gene lost 1 base and the J gene lost 1 base, with 10 bases spanning the gap. Germline CDR1 reads LGHNA; CDR2 reads YSLEER. The CDR3 has 15 amino acids.

This sequence joins TRBV7-2 and TRBJ2-7, with D tentatively TRBD1 or TRBD2 (5 bases each). This CDR3 contains 14 residues. In germline, CDR1 is SGHTA, CDR2 FQGNSA. V lost 3 bases, J lost 0 bases, and 9 bases lay in between. DNA of the CDR3: TGTGCCAGCAGCTTTGGGGGTAGCTCCTACGAGCAGTACTTC. Its protein is CASSFGGSSYEQYF.

V is TRBV7-9 and J is TRBJ2-7; 7 bases fit TRBD1. Trimming removed 5 bases from V and 2 bases from J; junction bases left unmatched: 3. CDR1 is SEHNR, CDR2 FQNEAQ, per germline (reference sequence). The CDR3 consists of 13 residues. The CDR3 sequence: CASSRDSTYEQYF. As DNA, the CDR3 is TGTGCCAGCAGCCGGGACAGCACCTACGAGCAGTACTTC.

The chain combines TRBV6-5 with TRBJ1-5; a possible D gene is TRBD1 (5 bases). This CDR3 has 12 amino acids. V was trimmed by 6 bases and J by 7 bases, leaving 10 bases between them. Germline lookup yields CDR1 MNHEY and CDR2 SVGAGI. The CDR3 sequence: CASRQGGQPQHF. The CDR3 DNA sequence: TGTGCCAGCAGGCAGGGAGGCCAGCCCCAGCATTTT.

The chain joins TRBV4-1 to TRBJ2-7; tentative D call: TRBD1 (5 bases). V shed 0 bases and J shed 4 bases, with 16 bases lying between them. Germline loops: CDR1 MGHRA, CDR2 YSYEKL. The CDR3 length is 16 residues. CDR3 in amino acids: CASSQDGRPGIYEQYF. DNA for the CDR3: TGCGCCAGCAGCCAAGATGGCCGACCAGGGATATACGAGCAGTACTTC.

J is TRBJ1-2 and V is TRBV5-6, with 11 bases that match TRBD1. The CDR3 length is 18 residues. Germline values: CDR1 SGHDT, CDR2 YYEEEE. Losses at the gene ends were 2 bases for V and 7 bases for J; bases not matched to a gene: 16. The DNA of the CDR3 is TGTGCCAGCAGCTTAATAAAAACCGGACAGGGGGCTCTGGGTGGCTACACCTTC. It encodes CASSLIKTGQGALGGYTF. Drawing the rest from reference TRBV5-6 and TRBJ1-2, the complete variable domain is DAGVTQSPTHLIKTRGQQVTLRCSPKSGHDTVSWYQQALGQGPQFIFQYYEEEERQRGNFPDRFSGHQFPNYSSELNVNALLLGDSALYLCASSLIKTGQGALGGYTFGSGTRLTVV.

This chain joins TRBV5-1 and TRBJ2-7; D not certain. The ends were cut back, 0 bases at V and 0 bases at J, with 7 bases in the middle. CDR3 size: 14 residues. Germline CDR1 is SGHRS and CDR2 is YFSETQ. CDR3: CASSLAITSYEQYF. As DNA, the CDR3 is TGCGCCAGCAGCTTGGCCATCACCTCCTACGAGCAGTACTTC.

The V call is TRBV14, the J call TRBJ1-2; 7 positions match TRBD1. The CDR3 spans 15 residues. Germline V lookup: CDR1 SGHDN, CDR2 FVKESK. With V trimmed by 4 bases and J by 5 bases, 10 bases remained unmatched. The CDR3 spells CASSLDRASFYGYTF. In nucleotides, the CDR3 is TGTGCCAGCAGCCTCGACAGGGCTTCCTTTTATGGCTACACCTTC.

The V call is TRBV19, the J call TRBJ1-1; 8 positions match TRBD1. Germline CDR1 reads LNHDA; CDR2 reads SQIVND (reference sequence). V lost 7 bases and J lost 0; bases outside the gene matches: 4. The CDR3 extends over 14 amino acids. CDR3 sequence reads: CASTPTGVNTEAFF. The CDR3 region has the DNA TGTGCCAGTACCCCGACAGGGGTGAACACTGAAGCTTTCTTT.

The chain has TRBV9 and TRBJ2-4; D is perhaps TRBD1 (5 bases). V was trimmed by 0 bases and J by 6 bases, leaving 10 bases between them. Germline V gives CDR1 SGDLS, CDR2 YYNGEE. The CDR3 runs to 14 residues. Written as DNA, the CDR3 is TGTGCCAGCAGCGTAGATGAAGGGGTAAACATTCAGTACTTC. This encodes CASSVDEGVNIQYF.

This clone is a singleton in its sample. The chain is built from TRBV5-4 and TRBJ2-7, with D tentatively TRBD1 or TRBD2 (6 bases each). The ends were cut back, 0 bases at V and 3 bases at J, with 13 bases in the middle. CDR3 length: 15 residues. CDR1 is SGHNT, CDR2 YYREEE, per germline (reference sequence). CDR3 residues: CASSLGGGGGYEQYF. The CDR3 DNA reads TGTGCCAGCAGCTTGGGGGGTGGAGGGGGCTACGAGCAGTACTTC.